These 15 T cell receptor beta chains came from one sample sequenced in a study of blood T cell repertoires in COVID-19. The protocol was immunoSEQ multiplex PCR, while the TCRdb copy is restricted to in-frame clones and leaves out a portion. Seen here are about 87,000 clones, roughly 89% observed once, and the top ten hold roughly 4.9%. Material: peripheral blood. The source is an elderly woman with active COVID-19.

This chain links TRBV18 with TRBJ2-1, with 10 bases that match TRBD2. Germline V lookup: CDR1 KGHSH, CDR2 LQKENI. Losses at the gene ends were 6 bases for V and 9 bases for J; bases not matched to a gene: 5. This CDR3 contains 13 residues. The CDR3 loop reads CASSRTSGPEQFF. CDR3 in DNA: TGTGCCAGCTCCCGGACTAGCGGACCTGAGCAGTTCTTC.

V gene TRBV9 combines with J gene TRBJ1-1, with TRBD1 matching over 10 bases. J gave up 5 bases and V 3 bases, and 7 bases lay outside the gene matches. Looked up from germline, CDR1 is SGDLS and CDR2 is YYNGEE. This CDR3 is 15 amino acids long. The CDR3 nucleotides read TGTGCCAGCAGCGGCGAGGGACAGGGGACGACTGAAGCTTTCTTT. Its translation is CASSGEGQGTTEAFF.

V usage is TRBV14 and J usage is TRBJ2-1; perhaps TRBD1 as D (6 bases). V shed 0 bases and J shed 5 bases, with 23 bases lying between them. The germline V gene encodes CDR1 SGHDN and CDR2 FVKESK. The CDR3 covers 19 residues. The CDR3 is CASSQDLEGTRGGHNEQFF. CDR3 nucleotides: TGTGCCAGCAGCCAAGATCTTGAGGGGACCAGGGGCGGACACAATGAGCAGTTCTTC.

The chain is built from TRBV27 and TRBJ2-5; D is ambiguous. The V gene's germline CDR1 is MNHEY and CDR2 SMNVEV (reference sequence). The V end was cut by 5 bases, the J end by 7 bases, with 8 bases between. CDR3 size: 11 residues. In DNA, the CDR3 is TGTGCCAGCAGTGCCGCCGGGACCCAGTACTTC. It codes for CASSAAGTQYF.

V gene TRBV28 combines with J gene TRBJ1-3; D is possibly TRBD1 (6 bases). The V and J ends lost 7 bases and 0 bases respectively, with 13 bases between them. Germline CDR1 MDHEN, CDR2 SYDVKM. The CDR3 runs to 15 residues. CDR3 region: CASTRYRDSGNTIYF. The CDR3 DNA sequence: TGTGCCAGCACCCGTTACAGGGACTCTGGAAACACCATATATTTT.

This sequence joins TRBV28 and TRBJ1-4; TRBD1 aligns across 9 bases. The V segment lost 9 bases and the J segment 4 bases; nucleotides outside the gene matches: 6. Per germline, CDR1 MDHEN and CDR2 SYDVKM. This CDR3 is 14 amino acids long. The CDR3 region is CASRGTGNNEKLFF. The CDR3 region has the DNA TGTGCCAGTAGGGGGACAGGGAATAATGAAAAACTGTTTTTT.

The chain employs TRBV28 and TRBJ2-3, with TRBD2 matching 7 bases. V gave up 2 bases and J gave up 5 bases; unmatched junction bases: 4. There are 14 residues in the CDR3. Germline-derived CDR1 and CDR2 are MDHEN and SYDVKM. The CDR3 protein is CASSLAGAIDTQYF. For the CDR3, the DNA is TGTGCCAGCAGTTTAGCGGGAGCCATAGATACGCAGTATTTT.

The CDR3 here is CASSLGVRRGYEQYF. The CDR3 DNA reads as TGTGCCAGCAGCTTAGGAGTTAGGCGGGGCTACGAGCAGTACTTC. This chain links TRBV7-8 with TRBJ2-7; TRBD2 might be the D (6 bases). Germline V gene data show CDR1 as SGHVS and CDR2 as FQNEAQ. V gave up 1 base and J gave up 3 bases, with 13 bases separating them. The CDR3 has 15 residues.

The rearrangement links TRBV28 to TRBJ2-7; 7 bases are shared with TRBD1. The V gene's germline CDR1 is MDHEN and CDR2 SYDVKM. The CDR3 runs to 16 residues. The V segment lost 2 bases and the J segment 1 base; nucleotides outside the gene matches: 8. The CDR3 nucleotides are TGTGCCAGCAGTTTACCAGGGACAGACTTATCCTACGAGCAGTACTTC. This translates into CASSLPGTDLSYEQYF.

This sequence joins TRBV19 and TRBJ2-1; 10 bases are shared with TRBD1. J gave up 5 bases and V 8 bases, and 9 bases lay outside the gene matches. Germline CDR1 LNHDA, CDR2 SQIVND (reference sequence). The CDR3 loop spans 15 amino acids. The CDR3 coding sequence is TGTGCCAGTTCGAACCCGGGACAGGGGAACAATGAGCAGTTCTTC. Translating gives CASSNPGQGNNEQFF.

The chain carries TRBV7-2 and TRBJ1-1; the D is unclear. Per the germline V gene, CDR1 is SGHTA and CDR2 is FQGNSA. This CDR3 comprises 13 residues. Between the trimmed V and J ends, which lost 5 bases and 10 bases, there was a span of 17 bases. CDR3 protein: CASSPSRLSGAFF. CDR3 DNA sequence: TGTGCCAGCAGCCCCAGTCGTCTGTCGGGAGCTTTCTTT.

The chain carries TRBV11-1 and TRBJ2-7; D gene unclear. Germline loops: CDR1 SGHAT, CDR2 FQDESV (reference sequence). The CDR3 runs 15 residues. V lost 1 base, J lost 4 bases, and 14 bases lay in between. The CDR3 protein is CASSLEAGSSYEQYF. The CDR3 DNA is TGTGCCAGCAGCTTAGAGGCAGGATCCTCTTACGAGCAGTACTTC.

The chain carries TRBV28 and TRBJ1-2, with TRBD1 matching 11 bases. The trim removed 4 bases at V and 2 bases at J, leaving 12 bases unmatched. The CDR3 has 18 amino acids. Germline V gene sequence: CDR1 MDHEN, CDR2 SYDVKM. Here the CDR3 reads CASSSILRTGGANYGYTF. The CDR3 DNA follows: TGTGCCAGCAGTTCCATACTCAGGACAGGGGGCGCAAACTATGGCTACACCTTC.

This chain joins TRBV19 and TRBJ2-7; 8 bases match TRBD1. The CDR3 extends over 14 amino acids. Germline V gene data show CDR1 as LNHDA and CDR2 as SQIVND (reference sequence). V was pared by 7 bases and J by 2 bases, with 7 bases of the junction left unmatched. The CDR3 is CASTKTGEAYEQYF. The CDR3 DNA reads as TGTGCCAGTACAAAGACAGGGGAGGCCTACGAGCAGTACTTC. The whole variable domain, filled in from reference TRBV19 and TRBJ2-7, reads DGGITQSPKYLFRKEGQNVTLSCEQNLNHDAMYWYRQDPGQGLRLIYYSQIVNDFQKGDIAEGYSVSREKKESFPLTVTSAQKNPTAFYLCASTKTGEAYEQYFGPGTRLTVT.

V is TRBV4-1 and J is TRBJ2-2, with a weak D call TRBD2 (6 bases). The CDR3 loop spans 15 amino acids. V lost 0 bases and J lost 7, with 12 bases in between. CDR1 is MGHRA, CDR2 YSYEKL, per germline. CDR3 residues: CASSQEGRGGGELFF. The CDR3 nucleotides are TGCGCCAGCAGCCAAGAGGGGCGGGGTGGCGGGGAGCTGTTTTTT.